This T cell receptor (beta chain) was found in a study of post-analysis software for immune sequencing data. Regarding the study as a whole: In patients, about five TRBV segments were more frequent than in controls, with TRBV5-6, TRBV5-1 and TRBV20-1 among them. Comparison with controls showed significantly lower normalized Chao1 diversity in multiple sclerosis patients.

As concerns this clonotype: The antigen is not known.

Carried by the TCR beta cDNA libraries were unique molecular identifiers. A single record per CDR3 protein comes from TCRdb applying MiXCR to the PCR reads. The profile shows hundreds of thousands of distinct CDR3 sequences, roughly three fifths of them singletons. Trimming left V 5 bases short and J 9 bases short, with 11 bases between. CDR1 and CDR2 (germline): SGHTA, FQGNSA. CDR3 length: 12 residues. The chain has TRBV7-2 and TRBJ2-1, with D hard to call. The sequenced sample was blood. This TCR was sampled from a girl aged 2-15 years with multiple sclerosis. CDR3 bases: TGTGCCAGCAGCCCGCCTTCAAGTGAGCAGTTCTTC. It is translated as CASSPPSSEQFF.